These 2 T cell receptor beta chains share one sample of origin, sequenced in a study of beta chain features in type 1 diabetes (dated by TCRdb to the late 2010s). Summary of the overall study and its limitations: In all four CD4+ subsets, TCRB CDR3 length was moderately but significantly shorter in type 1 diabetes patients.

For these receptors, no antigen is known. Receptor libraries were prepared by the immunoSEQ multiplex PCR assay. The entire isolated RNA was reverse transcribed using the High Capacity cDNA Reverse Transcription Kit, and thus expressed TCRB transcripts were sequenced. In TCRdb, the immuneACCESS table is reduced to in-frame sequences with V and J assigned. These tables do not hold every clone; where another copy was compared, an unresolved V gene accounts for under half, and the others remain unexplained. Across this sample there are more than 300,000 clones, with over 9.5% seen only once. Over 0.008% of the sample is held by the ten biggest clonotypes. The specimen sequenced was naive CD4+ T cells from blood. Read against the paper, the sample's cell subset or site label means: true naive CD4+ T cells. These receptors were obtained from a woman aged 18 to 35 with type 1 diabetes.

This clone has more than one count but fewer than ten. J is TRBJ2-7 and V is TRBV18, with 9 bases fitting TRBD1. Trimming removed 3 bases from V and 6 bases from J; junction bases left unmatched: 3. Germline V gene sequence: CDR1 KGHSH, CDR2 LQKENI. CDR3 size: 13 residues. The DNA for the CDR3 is TGTGCCAGCTCACCCGGGACAGGGCTCGAGCAGTACTTC. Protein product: CASSPGTGLEQYF.

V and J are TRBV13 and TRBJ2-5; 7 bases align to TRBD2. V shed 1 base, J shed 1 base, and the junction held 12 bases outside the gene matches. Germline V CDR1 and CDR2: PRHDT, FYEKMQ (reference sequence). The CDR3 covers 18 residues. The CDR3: CASSLESLGRERQETQYF. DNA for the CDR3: TGTGCCAGCAGCTTAGAATCCTTGGGGCGGGAGCGCCAAGAGACCCAGTACTTC.